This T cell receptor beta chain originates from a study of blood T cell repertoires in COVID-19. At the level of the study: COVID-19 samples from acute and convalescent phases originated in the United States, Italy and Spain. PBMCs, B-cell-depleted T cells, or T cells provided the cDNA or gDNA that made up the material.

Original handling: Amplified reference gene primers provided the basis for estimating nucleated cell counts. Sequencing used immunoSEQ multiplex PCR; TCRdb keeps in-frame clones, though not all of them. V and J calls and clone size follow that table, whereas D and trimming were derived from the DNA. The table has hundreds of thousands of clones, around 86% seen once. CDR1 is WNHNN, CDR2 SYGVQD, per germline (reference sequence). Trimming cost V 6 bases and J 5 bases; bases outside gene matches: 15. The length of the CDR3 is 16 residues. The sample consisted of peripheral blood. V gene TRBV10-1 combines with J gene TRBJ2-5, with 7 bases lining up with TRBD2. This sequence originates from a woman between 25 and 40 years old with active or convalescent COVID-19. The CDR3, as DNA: TGCGCCAGCAGCCCAATGAGTAGGGGAGGGCCGGAGACCCAGTACTTC. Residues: CASSPMSRGGPETQYF.